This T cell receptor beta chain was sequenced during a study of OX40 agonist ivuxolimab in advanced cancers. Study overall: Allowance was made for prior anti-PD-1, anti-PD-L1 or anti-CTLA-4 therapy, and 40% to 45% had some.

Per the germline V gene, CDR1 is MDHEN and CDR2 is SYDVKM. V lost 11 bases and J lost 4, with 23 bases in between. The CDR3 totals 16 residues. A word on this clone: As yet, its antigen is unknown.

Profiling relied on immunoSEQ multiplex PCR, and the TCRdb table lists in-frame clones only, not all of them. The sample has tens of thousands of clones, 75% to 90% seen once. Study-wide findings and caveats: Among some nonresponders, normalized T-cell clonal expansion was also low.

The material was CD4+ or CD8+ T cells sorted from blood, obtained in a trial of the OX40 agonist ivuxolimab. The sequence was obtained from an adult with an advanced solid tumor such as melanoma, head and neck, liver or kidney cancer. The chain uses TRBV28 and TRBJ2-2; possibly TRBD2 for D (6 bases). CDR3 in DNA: TGTGCCGCGCAACTCGGACGGACTACGCTCACCGGGGAGCTGTTTTTT. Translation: CAAQLGRTTLTGELFF.